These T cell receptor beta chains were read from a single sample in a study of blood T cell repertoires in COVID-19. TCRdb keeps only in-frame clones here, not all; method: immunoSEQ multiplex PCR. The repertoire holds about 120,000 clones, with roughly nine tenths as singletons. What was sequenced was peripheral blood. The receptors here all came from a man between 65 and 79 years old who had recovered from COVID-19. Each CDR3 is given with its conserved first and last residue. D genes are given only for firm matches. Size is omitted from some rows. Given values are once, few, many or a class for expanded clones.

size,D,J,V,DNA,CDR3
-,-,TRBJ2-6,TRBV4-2,TGTGCCAGCAGCCAAGATCAGACAACCTTCATCTCTGGGGCCAACGTCCTGACTTTC,CASSQDQTTFISGANVLTF
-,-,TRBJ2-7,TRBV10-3,TGTGCCATCAGTGTACAGGACTACGAGCAGTACTTC,CAISVQDYEQYF
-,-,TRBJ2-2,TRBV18,TGTGCCAGCTCACGGGAACAGGGCCGCGACACCGGGGAGCTGTTTTTT,CASSREQGRDTGELFF
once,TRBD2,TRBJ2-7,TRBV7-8,TGTGCCAGCAGCTTAGGGGGCGGGAGGCGTTCCTACGAGCAGTACTTC,CASSLGGGRRSYEQYF
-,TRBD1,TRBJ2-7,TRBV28,TGTGCCAGCAGGACGGGACAGGGGGTTTGGTCCTACGAGCAGTACTTC,CASRTGQGVWSYEQYF
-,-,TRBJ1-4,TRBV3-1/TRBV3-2,TGTGCCAGCAGCCAAGATCTGGGGTCGGGAAATTTGTTTTTT,CASSQDLGSGNLFF
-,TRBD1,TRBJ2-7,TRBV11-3,TGTGCCAGCAGCTTTAAACAGGGGGCCCACGAGCAGTACTTC,CASSFKQGAHEQYF
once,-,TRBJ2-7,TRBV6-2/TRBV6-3,TGTGCCAGCAGTCAGGTTACCTACGAGCAGTACTTC,CASSQVTYEQYF
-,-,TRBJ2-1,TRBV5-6,TGTGCCAGCAGCTTTTTCTGGGTACGGGACAATGAGCAGTTCTTC,CASSFFWVRDNEQFF
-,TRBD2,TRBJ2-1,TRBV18,TGTGCCAGCTCACCACGTAGAAGCGCGGGAGGCCAAAATGAGCAGTTCTTC,CASSPRRSAGGQNEQFF
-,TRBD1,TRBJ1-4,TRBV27,TGTGCCAGCAGACCCACAGGGGTCTTTAATGAAAAACTGTTTTTT,CASRPTGVFNEKLFF
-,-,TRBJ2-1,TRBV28,TGTGCCAGCATCAACGCGGGGTCCTTCTACAATGAGCAGTTCTTC,CASINAGSFYNEQFF
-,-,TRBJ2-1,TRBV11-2,TGTGCCAGCAGCTCCCCCCGGCAGGGGAGTAATGAGCAGTTCTTC,CASSSPRQGSNEQFF
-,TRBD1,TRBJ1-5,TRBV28,TGTGCCAGCAGTTTTTCAGACAGGGAGTTTCAGCCCCAGCATTTT,CASSFSDREFQPQHF